This entry concerns a single TCR beta chain. Antigen specificity is unknown. Germline V gives CDR1 MNHNY, CDR2 SVGAGI (reference sequence). V dropped 5 bases and J dropped 0 bases, with 5 bases sitting between them. The CDR3 runs to 13 residues. Healthy donors had no documented immune events, such as infections, while sampled. The sample belongs to a study of identifying expanded T cells in peripheral blood. Whole-study results and caveats: Technical replicates showed approximately 1.2 changed clones; two weeks roughly 15; four weeks 19. Across healthy donors, higher total template counts meant significantly greater roughly two-week count variance.

The repertoire was sequenced with immunoSEQ multiplex PCR; TCRdb's copy has only in-frame clones and lacks some. The table records about 100,000 clones, around 88% of them present only once. The source material was blood. The J gene is TRBJ1-5, the V gene TRBV6-6; no definite D call. The sequence derives from a person aged 18 to 75 in good health. The CDR3 spells CASSQYSNQPQHF. Written as DNA, the CDR3 is TGTGCCAGCAGTCAGTATAGCAATCAGCCCCAGCATTTT.